Each of the 4 T cell receptor beta chains below was sequenced from the same sample in a study of blood T cells in healthy people across ages. Together with a sample-barcoded 5' primer, a J-beta primer mix was included in a second PCR lasting roughly 6 to 12 cycles. TCRdb reanalysed the 5' RACE reads using MiXCR and keeps one entry per CDR3 protein. This sample carries roughly 2 million distinct CDR3 sequences, 49% of them seen once, and the ten largest clones take roughly 2%. Sequenced input: blood. All receptors come from a middle-aged woman in good health.

This clonotype was counted a single time. A read error may be the cause here, since a much bigger clone is one base away. The V and J genes are TRBV29-1 and TRBJ2-5, with D tentatively TRBD1 or TRBD2 (5 bases each). Germline CDR1 and CDR2: SQVTM and ANQGSEA. The CDR3 consists of 15 residues. Trimming left V 2 bases short and J 9 bases short, with 22 bases between. The CDR3 reads CSVERASGGLEAQYF. The CDR3 nucleotides are TGCAGCGTTGAAAGGGCTAGTGGGGGTTTGGAGGCCCAGTACTTC.

This chain connects TRBV28 to TRBJ2-7; TRBD1 might be the D (5 bases). The CDR3 loop spans 14 amino acids. Trimming took 6 bases from V and 3 from J, leaving 15 bases between them. CDR1 is MDHEN, CDR2 SYDVKM, per germline. This CDR3 is CASSHGRGLYEQYF. As DNA, the CDR3 is TGTGCCAGCAGCCACGGTAGGGGCCTCTACGAGCAGTACTTC.

This clonotype was picked up a small number of times. The chain links TRBV29-1 to TRBJ2-7; 7 bases are a match to TRBD1. Trimming cost V 2 bases and J 4 bases; bases outside gene matches: 5. The CDR3 covers 13 residues. The V gene's germline CDR1 is SQVTM and CDR2 ANQGSEA. CDR3 amino acids: CSVESGTEYEQYF. For the CDR3, the DNA is TGCAGCGTTGAATCAGGGACAGAATACGAGCAGTACTTC.

V and J are TRBV5-6 and TRBJ2-7; D may be TRBD1 (6 bases). The CDR3 has 14 residues. The V gene's germline CDR1 is SGHDT and CDR2 YYEEEE. Trimming pared 3 bases from V and 0 bases from J, leaving 10 bases between. The CDR3 reads CASSWGQISYEQYF. The DNA for the CDR3 is TGTGCCAGCAGCTGGGGACAAATCTCCTACGAGCAGTACTTC.